This T cell receptor beta chain is from a study of T cell responses to AZD1222 COVID-19 vaccine. Comments on this clone: Its target is not known.

TCRdb's table, derived via immunoSEQ multiplex PCR, lists solely in-frame clones and lacks some. The sample includes about 120,000 clones, 88% of them seen just once. Trimming stripped 8 bases from V and 0 bases from J, with 12 bases between. CDR1 KGHDR and CDR2 SFDVKD come from the germline V gene. There are 15 residues in the CDR3. Study-level findings and limits: Per reports, nearly half of all spike-specific TCRs target regions that are unmutated in variants. Two doses of AZD1222 preceded a rise in Spike-specific TCR breadth and depth.

Material: peripheral blood, obtained 28 days after the second AZD1222 dose. The J gene is TRBJ2-2, the V gene TRBV24-1; D may be TRBD2 (6 bases). This TCR derives from an adult who received the AZD1222 COVID-19 vaccine. The CDR3 nucleotides read TGTGCCACCATTCGACTAGGCCCGAACACCGGGGAGCTGTTTTTT. Its translation is CATIRLGPNTGELFF.